This T cell receptor beta chain was observed in a study of CD8+CD57+ T cells in acquired aplastic anemia. Sequencing was done on patients that had shown CD8+CD57+ cell expansion by flow cytometry. Blood was sampled before the patients had received any therapy. CDR1 and CDR2 from the germline V gene are SGHVS and FQNEAQ. This CDR3 is 14 amino acids long. V was pared by 3 bases and J by 6 bases, with 4 bases of the junction left unmatched. A remark on this clonotype: Its specificity is unknown.

Findings of the study overall: In common between the patients and the controls were twenty-nine CD8+ CDR3 sequences.

Template material for TCR beta VDJ and CDR3 profiling consisted of genomic DNA. TCRdb reprocessed the reads with MiXCR, giving one entry per CDR3 protein. Of about 160,000 distinct CDR3 sequences listed, 65% to 75% are singletons. The clonotype was recovered from a human donor with aplastic anemia. The genes are TRBV7-8 and TRBJ1-2, with 10 positions matching TRBD1. Sequenced: sorted CD4+, CD8+, or CD8+CD57+ T cells (not recorded which) from PBMCs. CDR3 sequence reads: CASSFGGTGDGYTF. The CDR3 DNA reads TGTGCCAGCAGCTTCGGGGGGACAGGGGATGGCTACACCTTC. The whole variable domain, remainder taken from reference TRBV7-8 and TRBJ1-2, is GAGVSQSPRYKVAKRGQDVALRCDPISGHVSLFWYQQALGQGPEFLTYFQNEAQLDKSGLPSDRFFAERPEGSVSTLKIQRTQQEDSAVYLCASSFGGTGDGYTFGSGTRLTVV.